The following is a TCR beta chain sequence with its context. The data stem from a study of neoadjuvant anti-PD-1 for oral cavity cancer. These newly diagnosed stage II-IVA oral cavity squamous cell carcinoma patients had no prior systemic or radiation treatment. Patients had HPV-negative, locally advanced oral cavity squamous cell carcinoma. V shed 3 bases and J shed 4 bases, with 16 bases lying between them. CDR1 and CDR2 from the germline V gene are MNHEY and SMNVEV (reference sequence). This CDR3 contains 15 residues. Profiled with immunoSEQ multiplex PCR; TCRdb holds only in-frame clones, not every one. The profile shows around 81,000 clones, more than 80% of them singletons.

The receptor's source is a person between 40 and 79 years old with oral cavity squamous cell carcinoma. This chain links TRBV27 with TRBJ2-7, with D unclear. Sequencing used PBMCs, obtained before nivolumab (anti-PD-1) treatment. CDR3 region: CASSLMALGSYEQYF. The CDR3 nucleotides are TGTGCCAGCAGTTTGATGGCCCTGGGGTCATACGAGCAGTACTTC.